This T cell receptor (beta chain) was obtained from a study of CD8+ T cells in alopecia areata. On the study more broadly: Among treated patients, oral tofacitinib was administered at 5 to 10 mg twice daily. Study outcomes and limitations: Whereas mice showed it more clearly, TCR sharing across patients was murkier, possibly because of HLA. Scalp sequencing captures resident alphabeta T cells of normal skin too.

Treatment here: oral pan-JAK inhibitor, 5-10 mg twice daily. The germline V gene encodes CDR1 LGHNA and CDR2 YSLEER. Trimming shortened V by 1 base and J by 5 bases, and 9 bases separated the two germline ends. The CDR3 covers 14 residues. It was cDNA, reverse transcribed from extracted RNA, that served as the sequencing template. The repertoire was sequenced with immunoSEQ multiplex PCR; TCRdb's copy has only in-frame clones and lacks some. This repertoire shows 35,000 to 50,000 clones, under 70% found once; its top ten account for about a fifth. On this clone itself: The antigen remains undetermined.

This TCR was recovered from a human donor with alopecia areata. The sample here was CD8+ T cells sorted from blood, taken at week 4, from a patient treated with tofacitinib. This sequence joins TRBV4-3 and TRBJ2-1; D is unresolved. The CDR3 region has the DNA TGCGCCAGCAGCCAAGCAGGACGGGACAATGAGCAGTTCTTC. It yields the protein CASSQAGRDNEQFF.